What follows describes a single TCR beta chain. CDR3 length equals 12 residues. The V end lost 4 bases, the J end lost 8 bases, and 9 bases lay between the germline ends. Germline V gives CDR1 ENHRY, CDR2 SYGVKD. TCRdb keeps only in-frame clones here, not all; method: immunoSEQ multiplex PCR. Of about 130,000 clones listed, roughly 89% are singletons. The data are from a study of control samples from healthy donors and cancer patients. This chain connects TRBV10-3 to TRBJ2-1; unclear D gene. The specimen sequenced was PBMCs. This TCR derives from a man in his fifties or sixties with head and neck cancer. The CDR3 sequence is CAISGEADEQFF. The CDR3 DNA follows: TGTGCCATCAGTGGAGAAGCCGATGAGCAGTTCTTC.